Here is one T cell receptor beta chain with its context. TCRdb re-called the reads through MiXCR, storing one row per CDR3 protein. The table shows 230,000 or so distinct CDR3 sequences, with approximately 15% occurring only once. This record belongs to a study of T cell repertoires in cytomegalovirus infection. The V end was cut by 3 bases, the J end by 2 bases, with 8 bases between. Germline loops: CDR1 SQVTM, CDR2 ANQGSEA. The CDR3 length is 12 residues. The material sequenced was CD8+ T cells from PBMCs. The chain employs TRBV29-1 and TRBJ2-7; D is ambiguous. The sequence came from a human donor in good health (CMV status not recorded). Some clones in this sample may be carry-over from other donors' samples. The CDR3 reads CSVEAGAYEQYF. CDR3 sequence (DNA): TGCAGCGTTGAGGCAGGAGCCTACGAGCAGTACTTC.